A single T cell receptor beta chain is shown here with its context. Its recognized antigen is unknown. No qualities accompany the bases; no much larger clone lies one base away. The data belong to a study of blood T cell repertoires in COVID-19 (dated by TCRdb to 2020 to 2021). Study-wide context: The collaborator samples originated in the United States, Italy and Spain and spanned the acute and convalescent phases of COVID-19. The material from the prospective study consisted of cDNA or gDNA derived from T cells, B-cell-depleted T cells, or PBMCs. The dataset comprised deeply sampled blood TCRbeta repertoires from subjects exposed to, actively infected with, or recovered from COVID-19. The repertoires were released in a freely available public database intended as a resource for research on the immune response to SARS-CoV-2. The samples were drawn from the first 160 participants of the ongoing ImmuneRACE study and from some 1,300 subjects provided by 6 global collaborators. Sample metadata almost always included a de-identified subject ID, COVID-19 status, age in years and sex. HLA class I and class II types, where available, came from metadata supplied by the sample provider rather than from assay-based typing.

The immunoSEQ Assay, a bias-controlled multiplex PCR, was used to amplify TCRbeta CDR3 regions from genomic DNA. The source study handled its data this way. Nucleated cell counts per sample were estimated from amplification of reference gene primers within the assay. To quantify the absolute abundance of each unique TCRbeta CDR3 rearrangement, sequence reads were collapsed and filtered. For each sample, productive Simpson clonality was calculated as the square root of Simpson's diversity index over productive rearrangements. The table was pulled from immuneACCESS by TCRdb, which kept in-frame rearrangements only. Such tables lose some clones; where checked, under half of the loss comes from unresolved V genes, and the rest has no known cause. The DNA was the basis for D and trimming; V, J and clone size are from that table. The sample data list 250,000 to 300,000 clones, and 81% of these were observed just once. About 2.9% of the sample comes from the top ten.

The study at large found these results: Clinical and demographic metadata were provided uncurated, with the amount varying by source and participant.

Collaborating institutions collected whole blood in K2EDTA tubes following their own protocols. For TCRbeta analysis, collaborators shipped samples in one of three forms: frozen whole blood, isolated PBMCs, or DNA extracted from either of those sample types. From its cysteine to its phenylalanine, the CDR3 spans 16 amino acids. Just the 48-base CDR3 DNA is kept, in frame starting at base 1. Germline trimming amounts to 4 bases on V and 0 bases on J, with 9 as the count of junction bases outside the gene matches. The germline V gene gives CDR1 as LGHNT and CDR2 as FRNRAP. The chain employs TRBV12-5 and TRBJ2-7; the junction holds 7 bases that match TRBD1. This receptor was taken from an older woman with active or convalescent COVID-19. What was sequenced was peripheral blood. The CDR3 amino acid sequence is: CASGSSDRATSYEQYF. The DNA reads as follows: TGTGCTAGTGGTTCTTCAGACAGGGCGACCTCCTACGAGCAGTACTTC.